These 15 T cell receptor beta chains were all obtained from the same sample, sequenced in a study of T cells in tuberculosis. Data came from immunoSEQ multiplex PCR; TCRdb stores just in-frame clones and leaves some out. The table records under 30,000 clones, about 91% of them present only once. Time point described: new active TB diagnosis, blood taken before or within 7 days of starting treatment. The material sequenced was PBMCs, taken at tuberculosis diagnosis. The receptors stem from an adult with tuberculosis.

Details on this clone: This could be a read error, since a much larger clone is one nucleotide away. The chain links TRBV6-5 to TRBJ1-2, with a possible D match to TRBD1 (6 bases). Trimming removed 8 bases from V and 0 bases from J, with 16 bases in between. Germline V gives CDR1 MNHEY, CDR2 SVGAGI. This CDR3 comprises 15 residues. The CDR3 coding sequence is TGTGCCAGCTCATGGGGGGGCCCTTCTAACTATGGCTACACCTTC. This encodes CASSWGGPSNYGYTF.

The chain recombines TRBV19 with TRBJ1-3; no clear D gene. CDR1 and CDR2 (germline): LNHDA, SQIVND (reference sequence). With 7 bases removed from V and 0 bases from J, the gap between germline ends came to 7 bases. There are 13 residues in the CDR3. This CDR3 is CASTVLSGNTIYF. The CDR3 coding sequence is TGTGCCAGTACGGTGCTCTCTGGAAACACCATATATTTT.

Written as DNA, the CDR3 is TGTGCCAGCAGTTTATCGGGCCTGATTAGCGGGAGCTCCTACGAGCAGTACTTC. Protein: CASSLSGLISGSSYEQYF. This chain joins TRBV27 and TRBJ2-7, with TRBD2 identical over 9 bases. CDR1 is MNHEY, CDR2 SMNVEV, per germline (reference sequence). V dropped 0 bases and J dropped 0; count of bases not matched to a gene: 9. CDR3 length: 18 amino acids.

This chain joins TRBV5-1 and TRBJ1-1; D is uncertain. The CDR3 has 17 residues. Germline CDR1 reads SGHRS; CDR2 reads YFSETQ. V lost 4 bases, J lost 1 base, and 20 bases lay in between. CDR3 DNA: TGCGCCAGCAGCGGAGGGCCCCGCCTCGGAGCGAACACTGAAGCTTTCTTT. Protein sequence: CASSGGPRLGANTEAFF.

The chain uses TRBV29-1 and TRBJ2-4; possibly TRBD1 for D (6 bases). This CDR3 is built from 20 residues. V was pared by 4 bases and J by 0 bases, with 28 bases between. Germline V gene lookup returns CDR1 SQVTM and CDR2 ANQGSEA. CDR3 loop: CSVVGRGLSFNRLAKNIQYF. The CDR3 region has the DNA TGCAGCGTTGTGGGCAGGGGCTTATCCTTTAATAGGCTAGCCAAAAACATTCAGTACTTC.

The chain carries TRBV4-1 and TRBJ2-7; D is undetermined. CDR1 and CDR2 (germline): MGHRA, YSYEKL. The CDR3 runs 14 residues. Trimming stripped 4 bases from V and 3 bases from J, with 13 bases between. Here the CDR3 DNA reads TGCGCCAGCAGCCTTGACTCGCCGGGCTACGAGCAGTACTTC. Its translation is CASSLDSPGYEQYF.

This chain joins TRBV6-5 and TRBJ2-7, with 7 positions matching TRBD1. The germline gives CDR1 MNHEY, CDR2 SVGAGI. The CDR3 covers 14 residues. After removal of 8 bases from V and 2 bases from J, the junction contained 9 bases not matched to a gene. The CDR3 sequence: CASGSTGTPYEQYF. CDR3 in DNA: TGTGCCAGCGGTTCGACAGGGACACCCTACGAGCAGTACTTC.

The chain employs TRBV5-6 and TRBJ2-1, with 9 nucleotides matching TRBD2. The CDR3 length is 14 residues. V lost 6 bases and J lost 3; bases outside the gene matches: 4. From germline, CDR1 is SGHDT and CDR2 YYEEEE. CDR3 in DNA: TGTGCCAGCACCAGTAGCGGGAGCTACAATGAGCAGTTCTTC. This codes for CASTSSGSYNEQFF.

The chain joins TRBV18 to TRBJ2-2, with a weak D call TRBD1 (6 bases). The CDR3 runs 16 residues. V lost 3 bases and J 4 bases, leaving 15 bases between the germline ends. Germline V lookup: CDR1 KGHSH, CDR2 LQKENI. The CDR3 DNA sequence: TGTGCCAGCTCACCCCCGGCAGGGGCGGGCACCGGGGAGCTGTTTTTT. It encodes CASSPPAGAGTGELFF.

CDR3 region: CAISESGLYEQYF. The CDR3 coding sequence is TGTGCCATCAGTGAGTCCGGTTTATACGAGCAGTACTTC. The chain recombines TRBV10-3 with TRBJ2-7; D uncertain. Trimming stripped 0 bases from V and 4 bases from J, with 7 bases between. The CDR3 sequence is 13 residues long. CDR1 and CDR2 from the germline V gene are ENHRY and SYGVKD.

The chain links TRBV11-3 to TRBJ2-1, with D possibly matching TRBD1 (6 bases). This CDR3 contains 16 residues. Germline CDR1 and CDR2: SGHNT and YENEEA. V gave up 1 base and J gave up 2 bases, with 12 bases separating them. CDR3 sequence: CASSLGRGPTYNEQFF. In nucleotides, the CDR3 is TGTGCCAGCAGCTTAGGCAGGGGACCGACCTACAATGAGCAGTTCTTC. The full variable domain, in which reference TRBV11-3 and TRBJ2-1 provide the parts outside the CDR3, is EAGVVQSPRYKIIEKKQPVAFWCNPISGHNTLYWYLQNLGQGPELLIRYENEEAVDDSQLPKDRFSAERLKGVDSTLKIQPAELGDSAVYLCASSLGRGPTYNEQFFGPGTRLTVL.

The chain is built from TRBV30 and TRBJ2-3; 7 bases are shared with TRBD1. CDR3 size: 14 residues. Trimming cost V 6 bases and J 4 bases; bases outside gene matches: 10. CDR1 and CDR2 from the germline V gene are GTSNPN and SVGIG (reference sequence). DNA for the CDR3: TGTGCCTGCCCTATTGGGACAGCCTCAGATACGCAGTATTTT. Its protein product is CACPIGTASDTQYF.

V is TRBV5-1 and J is TRBJ2-7; 7 nucleotides line up with TRBD1. J lost 3 bases, V lost 7 bases, and 10 bases had no gene match. Germline V gene lookup returns CDR1 SGHRS and CDR2 YFSETQ. The CDR3 is 14 amino acids. The CDR3 is CASAQPGQVYEQYF. The CDR3 nucleotides are TGCGCCAGCGCACAGCCAGGACAGGTCTACGAGCAGTACTTC. Looking up the rest from reference TRBV5-1 and TRBJ2-7 gives the full variable domain: KAGVTQTPRYLIKTRGQQVTLSCSPISGHRSVSWYQQTPGQGLQFLFEYFSETQRNKGNFPGRFSGRQFSNSRSEMNVSTLELGDSALYLCASAQPGQVYEQYFGPGTRLTVT.

The rearrangement uses TRBV7-9 and TRBJ1-1; 8 bases agree with TRBD1. Trimming cost V 5 bases and J 10 bases; bases outside gene matches: 9. Germline V lookup: CDR1 SEHNR, CDR2 FQNEAQ (reference sequence). The CDR3 has 13 residues. Here the CDR3 DNA reads TGTGCCAGCAGCCCGGGACAGGCGATGGCAGCTTTCTTT. As protein: CASSPGQAMAAFF.

This CDR3 is CASSPRQGSTIYF. As DNA, the CDR3 is TGTGCCAGCAGCCCAAGACAGGGGAGCACCATATATTTT. The chain has TRBV7-3 and TRBJ1-3; 8 nucleotides line up with TRBD1. CDR1 is SGHTA, CDR2 FQGTGA, per germline. The CDR3 runs to 13 residues. The J segment lost 9 bases and the V segment lost 5 bases, leaving 6 bases of the junction unmatched.